The subject of this entry is one T cell receptor (beta chain). Its target is unknown. These data are taken from a study of shared clonotypes between healthy human individuals. Broader study findings: It was the few donors that limited the genetic and exposure-history diversity represented.

With 5 bases removed from V and 5 bases from J, the gap between germline ends came to 9 bases. Looked up from germline, CDR1 is SGHTA and CDR2 is FQGTGA. The length of the CDR3 is 13 residues. Measured with immunoSEQ multiplex PCR; TCRdb has only the in-frame clones, and not every one. This repertoire shows roughly 2.5 million clones, roughly 92% found once; its top ten account for 0.13% to 0.15%. The sequencing sample was made of naive CD4+ T cells sorted from blood. Sample subset: CD45RA+ positively selected. The chain uses TRBV7-3 and TRBJ2-2; D might be TRBD1 (6 bases). This TCR was sampled from a man between 18 and 29 years old in good health. Here the CDR3 DNA reads TGTGCCAGCAGCCCCAGGGGAACCGGGGAGCTGTTTTTT. Translation: CASSPRGTGELFF. Variable domain in full (rest from reference TRBV7-3 and TRBJ2-2): GAGVSQTPSNKVTEKGKYVELRCDPISGHTALYWYRQSLGQGPEFLIYFQGTGAADDSGLPNDRFFAVRPEGSVSTLKIQRTERGDSAVYLCASSPRGTGELFFGEGSRLTVL.